The rows below give T cell receptor beta chains drawn from one sample of a study of T cell repertoires in cytomegalovirus infection. What these receptors recognize is not known. TCRdb ran MiXCR on the reads and lists one entry per CDR3 protein. The sample has roughly 990,000 distinct CDR3 sequences, about 33% seen once. The sequenced sample was cultured CD8+ T cells from PBMCs, obtained from culture after CMV antigen stimulation. Receptor source: a human donor in good health (CMV status not recorded). Some clones in this sample may be carry-over from other donors' samples. CDR3s include the opening cysteine and the closing phenylalanine or tryptophan. Each record gives: V gene, J gene, CDR3 protein.

TRBV2	TRBJ1-6	CASILTGGRRSPLHF
TRBV4-1	TRBJ2-3	CASSPPGLADVADTQYF
TRBV4-3	TRBJ2-1	CASSPSQRGFYNEQFF
TRBV28	TRBJ1-5	CASSPDRGSNQPQHF
TRBV6-5	TRBJ2-3	CASSSYDTQYF
TRBV7-9	TRBJ1-1	CASSPRQGGFTEAFF
TRBV7-9	TRBJ1-1	CASSLTGQGRTEAFF
TRBV12-3/TRBV12-4	TRBJ2-1	CASSLFGLAYNEQFF
TRBV9	TRBJ1-5	CASSATGSPNQPQHF
TRBV20-1	TRBJ2-3	CSASRASGGAFTDTQYF
TRBV5-1	TRBJ2-3	CASSLEGTRDTQYF
TRBV7-2	TRBJ2-3	CASTLGGRFGDTQYF
TRBV20-1	TRBJ2-7	CSASGTDTYEQYF
TRBV27	TRBJ1-2	CASRAPGQNYGYTF
TRBV5-1	TRBJ2-7	CASSSRYREQYF
TRBV7-9	TRBJ2-1	CASSPGGASSYNEQFF
TRBV28	TRBJ2-1	CASTGPGSPYNEQFF
TRBV5-1	TRBJ2-1	CASSLELAGGGEQFF
TRBV27	TRBJ1-6	CVSSLGTVKNSPLHF
TRBV4-1	TRBJ1-6	CASSPTGMRNSPLHF
TRBV6-2/TRBV6-3	TRBJ2-1	CASSYSRRGSYNEQFF
TRBV5-1	TRBJ1-1	CASSSGMGWDTEAFF
TRBV15	TRBJ1-3	CATSRDVISTENTIYF